This entry is about one T cell receptor beta chain. This CDR3 is 13 amino acids long. The ends were cut back, 4 bases at V and 5 bases at J, with 10 bases in the middle. Per germline, CDR1 SGHNT and CDR2 YYREEE (reference sequence). The entry originates in a study of blood T cell repertoires in COVID-19. Sequenced by immunoSEQ multiplex PCR; TCRdb stores in-frame clones only, minus some. The sample carries some 350,000 clones, around 87% recorded once. This TCR was sampled from a human donor in a cohort sampled during active COVID-19. The gene calls are TRBV5-4 and TRBJ2-1; a possible D gene is TRBD1 (6 bases). The sample taken for sequencing was peripheral blood. The chain's CDR3 is CASSSNRDNEQFF. CDR3 bases: TGTGCCAGCAGCAGTAACAGGGACAATGAGCAGTTCTTC.